One and the same sample provided the 24 T cell receptor beta chains below, sequenced in a study of shared clonotypes between healthy human individuals. Only in-frame clones appear in the TCRdb table, and some are missing; sequencing was by immunoSEQ multiplex PCR. Among 2 million to 2.5 million clones, roughly 93% were seen once, and the ten largest hold roughly 0.36%. The source material was naive CD4+ T cells from PBMCs. Subset described: CD45RA+ positively selected. These receptors all come from a man aged 18 to 30 in good health. Some clones in this sample may be carry-over from other donors' samples.

The chain is built from TRBV29-1 and TRBJ2-1; 9 bases agree with TRBD2. Looked up from germline, CDR1 is SQVTM and CDR2 is ANQGSEA. V gave up 4 bases and J gave up 5 bases; unmatched junction bases: 12. The CDR3 loop spans 16 amino acids. The CDR3: CSVGSLLAGPNNEQFF. DNA of the CDR3: TGCAGCGTTGGTTCTTTACTAGCGGGCCCAAACAATGAGCAGTTCTTC.

The chain joins TRBV6-6 to TRBJ1-1; D ambiguous. Germline V gene data show CDR1 as MNHNY and CDR2 as SVGAGI (reference sequence). This CDR3 is built from 13 residues. V was clipped by 0 bases and J by 11 bases, with 13 bases between them. CDR3 sequence: CASSYSRWGEAFF. DNA for the CDR3: TGTGCCAGCAGTTACTCGAGGTGGGGAGAGGCTTTCTTT.

Notes on this clone: This CDR3 is also generated by other DNA sequences in the sample. V is TRBV6-6 and J is TRBJ1-1; a possible D gene is TRBD1 (6 bases). CDR1 and CDR2 from the germline V gene are MNHNY and SVGAGI (reference sequence). The CDR3 has 14 residues. V was trimmed by 3 bases and J by 0 bases, leaving 8 bases between them. The CDR3 loop is CASSYQGLNTEAFF. The CDR3 DNA reads TGTGCCAGCAGTTATCAGGGGTTGAACACTGAAGCTTTCTTT.

Regarding this clone: This sample includes further DNA sequences coding for the same CDR3. V usage is TRBV18 and J usage is TRBJ2-1, with a possible D match to TRBD2 (6 bases). With 1 base removed from V and 0 bases from J, the gap between germline ends came to 7 bases. CDR3 length: 15 residues. Germline CDR1 and CDR2: KGHSH and LQKENI. CDR3 DNA sequence: TGTGCCAGCTCACCACTAGCGGACTCCTACAATGAGCAGTTCTTC. It encodes CASSPLADSYNEQFF. The full variable domain, its missing parts supplied by reference TRBV18 and TRBJ2-1, is NAGVMQNPRHLVRRRGQEARLRCSPMKGHSHVYWYRQLPEEGLKFMVYLQKENIIDESGMPKERFSAEFPKEGPSILRIQQVVRGDSAAYFCASSPLADSYNEQFFGPGTRLTVL.

Worth noting for this clone: This CDR3 is also generated by other DNA sequences in the sample. The rearrangement uses TRBV10-3 and TRBJ1-3; D is uncertain. The CDR3 spans 13 residues. The germline CDR1 and CDR2 sequences are ENHRY and SYGVKD. V was shortened by 2 bases and J by 1 base, with 3 bases between the two germline ends. The CDR3 region has the DNA TGTGCCATCAGTGAGAGGTCTGGAAACACCATATATTTT. Translating gives CAISERSGNTIYF.

This chain joins TRBV28 and TRBJ2-7; unclear D gene. Germline CDR1 MDHEN, CDR2 SYDVKM. This CDR3 has 11 residues. Trimming cost V 6 bases and J 3 bases, with 6 bases left between them. CDR3 protein: CASRTLYEQYF. The CDR3 coding sequence is TGTGCCAGCAGGACTCTCTACGAGCAGTACTTC.

CDR3 sequence (DNA): TGTGCCAGCAGTTTCCACAGGGGGCCCGTACTTTATAGCAATCAGCCCCAGCATTTT. Amino acid sequence: CASSFHRGPVLYSNQPQHF. This chain joins TRBV27 and TRBJ1-5; 9 nucleotides agree with TRBD1. The CDR3 extends over 19 amino acids. Trimming at V came to 3 bases and at J to 0 bases, leaving 12 bases not matched to a gene. Germline loops: CDR1 MNHEY, CDR2 SMNVEV (reference sequence).

This clone has only a few counts. The V and J genes are TRBV6-1 and TRBJ2-2; the match to TRBD1 covers 11 bases. Trimming took 3 bases from V and 7 from J; bases not matched to a gene: 7. The CDR3 runs 16 residues. Germline V lookup: CDR1 MNHNS, CDR2 SASEGT. The CDR3 loop reads CASSDAGTGGDGELFF. As DNA, the CDR3 is TGTGCCAGCAGTGACGCCGGGACAGGGGGAGACGGGGAGCTGTTTTTT.

The chain has TRBV19 and TRBJ1-4, with D possibly TRBD1 on 5 matching bases. V was trimmed by 5 bases and J by 4 bases, leaving 17 bases between them. The CDR3 has 16 residues. Germline-derived CDR1 and CDR2 are LNHDA and SQIVND (reference sequence). CDR3 in DNA: TGTGCCAGTAGTGCTCCGTGGGGGGTCAATAATGAAAAACTGTTTTTT. It codes for CASSAPWGVNNEKLFF.

This clone was detected only once. V usage is TRBV6-5 and J usage is TRBJ2-1; TRBD2 agrees at 8 bases. J was trimmed by 6 bases and V by 5 bases; bases with no gene match: 9. The germline V gene has CDR1 MNHEY and CDR2 SVGAGI. The CDR3 runs to 15 residues. Here the CDR3 DNA reads TGTGCCAGCAGTCGTAGCGGGATGGGAGGCAATGAGCAGTTCTTC. Its translation: CASSRSGMGGNEQFF.

V is TRBV15 and J is TRBJ2-4; no clear D gene. Deletions cut 0 bases from V and 9 bases from J, with 15 bases between. The CDR3 spans 15 residues. Germline CDR1 and CDR2: LNHNV and YYDKDF (reference sequence). The CDR3: CATSRDPGRESIQYF. CDR3 sequence (DNA): TGTGCCACCAGCAGAGATCCGGGTCGAGAGAGCATTCAGTACTTC.

The J gene is TRBJ1-4, the V gene TRBV6-6, with D possibly being TRBD1 (6 bases). CDR1 is MNHNY, CDR2 SVGAGI, per germline (reference sequence). The CDR3 is made up of 15 amino acids. Trimming stripped 6 bases from V and 4 bases from J, with 15 bases between. The CDR3 bases are TGTGCCAGCAGGCCGACAAGGGGGGTTAATGAAAAACTGTTTTTT. Translation: CASRPTRGVNEKLFF.

V gene TRBV7-9 combines with J gene TRBJ1-1; D gene ambiguous. The CDR3 spans 19 residues. Germline V gene sequence: CDR1 SEHNR, CDR2 FQNEAQ (reference sequence). Trimming took off 0 bases at V and 5 bases at J, with 25 bases between the two ends. This chain's CDR3 is CASSLAGLRGKFSRTEAFF. The CDR3 DNA sequence: TGTGCCAGCAGCTTAGCAGGGCTTCGCGGCAAGTTCTCAAGGACTGAAGCTTTCTTT.

The chain recombines TRBV6-6 with TRBJ1-5, with D perhaps TRBD1 (5 bases). This CDR3 comprises 15 residues. CDR1 is MNHNY, CDR2 SVGAGI, per germline (reference sequence). Deletions cut 6 bases from V and 0 bases from J, with 12 bases between. The CDR3 sequence is CASRAGPYSNQPQHF. DNA of the CDR3: TGTGCCAGCAGAGCGGGACCCTATAGCAATCAGCCCCAGCATTTT.

The genes are TRBV5-1 and TRBJ2-1, with a weak D call TRBD1 (6 bases). The CDR3 has 14 residues. Trimming took 4 bases from V and 3 from J, leaving 11 bases between them. Germline CDR1 reads SGHRS; CDR2 reads YFSETQ. CDR3 sequence (DNA): TGCGCCAGCAGCGGTCAGGGGAACTACAATGAGCAGTTCTTC. Its translation: CASSGQGNYNEQFF.

The chain carries TRBV9 and TRBJ1-4; the D gene is possibly TRBD1 (5 bases). Germline V gene lookup returns CDR1 SGDLS and CDR2 YYNGEE. The CDR3 runs 14 residues. The germline V and J ends were trimmed by 3 bases and 8 bases, with 14 bases remaining between them. The CDR3: CASSAGRGGEKLFF. CDR3 sequence (DNA): TGTGCCAGCAGCGCGGGGCGGGGTGGCGAAAAACTGTTTTTT.

The rearrangement uses TRBV30 and TRBJ1-2; 7 bases match TRBD1. The trim removed 0 bases at V and 6 bases at J, leaving 4 bases unmatched. The CDR3 is made up of 13 amino acids. Per germline, CDR1 GTSNPN and CDR2 SVGIG (reference sequence). The CDR3 DNA reads TGTGCCTGGAGTGTACAACAGGGGAATGGCTACACCTTC. Translation gives CAWSVQQGNGYTF.

The chain couples TRBV5-1 to TRBJ2-7, with 8 bases fitting TRBD1. With V trimmed by 0 bases and J by 2 bases, 4 bases remained unmatched. This CDR3 is 15 amino acids long. Germline V gene sequence: CDR1 SGHRS, CDR2 YFSETQ. CDR3 loop: CASSLDTGGTYEQYF. The DNA of the CDR3 is TGCGCCAGCAGCTTGGATACAGGGGGAACCTACGAGCAGTACTTC. Supplemented by reference TRBV5-1 and TRBJ2-7, the full variable domain reads KAGVTQTPRYLIKTRGQQVTLSCSPISGHRSVSWYQQTPGQGLQFLFEYFSETQRNKGNFPGRFSGRQFSNSRSEMNVSTLELGDSALYLCASSLDTGGTYEQYFGPGTRLTVT.

The V call is TRBV28, the J call TRBJ1-2; TRBD1 matches at 11 bases. CDR1 and CDR2 (germline): MDHEN, SYDVKM. CDR3 length equals 15 residues. The ends lost 5 bases at V and 6 bases at J; junction bases unmatched: 8. The CDR3, as DNA: TGTGCCAGCAGTAACCTCCCGGACAGGGGGCATGGCTACACCTTC. Translating it yields CASSNLPDRGHGYTF.

The rearrangement uses TRBV28 and TRBJ2-7, with D hard to call. The CDR3 loop spans 11 amino acids. The V gene lost 6 bases and the J gene lost 7 bases, with 10 bases spanning the gap. Looked up from germline, CDR1 is MDHEN and CDR2 is SYDVKM. The chain's CDR3 is CASSSTSEQYF. The DNA for the CDR3 is TGTGCCAGCAGCTCCACCTCGGAGCAGTACTTC.

The chain links TRBV6-4 to TRBJ2-5, with 14 bases identical to TRBD2. The CDR3 has 17 amino acids. The junction had 13 bases not matched to a gene; V was cut back by 8 bases and J by 5 bases. Per germline, CDR1 MRHNA and CDR2 SNTAGT. This CDR3 reads CASGGLAGGSVGETQYF. As DNA, the CDR3 is TGTGCCAGCGGTGGACTAGCGGGAGGATCGGTTGGGGAGACCCAGTACTTC.

V usage is TRBV28 and J usage is TRBJ2-7, with 11 positions matching TRBD2. CDR3 length: 14 amino acids. The germline V gene has CDR1 MDHEN and CDR2 SYDVKM. With V trimmed by 6 bases and J by 0 bases, 1 base remained unmatched. In DNA, the CDR3 is TGTGCCAGCAGGGGACTAGCGGCCTCCTACGAGCAGTACTTC. The encoded protein is CASRGLAASYEQYF.

The V call is TRBV5-1, the J call TRBJ1-3, with TRBD1 identical over 8 bases. The CDR3 is made up of 14 amino acids. J gave up 1 base and V 5 bases, and 2 bases lay outside the gene matches. In germline, CDR1 is SGHRS, CDR2 YFSETQ. CDR3 protein: CASSQGASGNTIYF. The CDR3 region has the DNA TGCGCCAGCAGTCAGGGGGCTTCTGGAAACACCATATATTTT. Looking up the rest from reference TRBV5-1 and TRBJ1-3 gives the full variable domain: KAGVTQTPRYLIKTRGQQVTLSCSPISGHRSVSWYQQTPGQGLQFLFEYFSETQRNKGNFPGRFSGRQFSNSRSEMNVSTLELGDSALYLCASSQGASGNTIYFGEGSWLTVV.

The chain links TRBV6-1 to TRBJ1-4; 8 bases fit TRBD1. Germline values: CDR1 MNHNS, CDR2 SASEGT. The ends lost 3 bases at V and 11 bases at J; junction bases unmatched: 14. This CDR3 has 16 amino acids. CDR3: CASSDAPTGGLGKLFF. The CDR3 DNA sequence: TGTGCCAGCAGTGACGCTCCTACAGGGGGGCTGGGGAAACTGTTTTTT.